The 2 T cell receptor beta chains below all came from one sample that was sequenced in a study of blood T cell repertoires in COVID-19. TCRdb's copy holds only in-frame clones and misses some; the assay was immunoSEQ multiplex PCR. Seen here are 100,000 to 150,000 clones, around 82% observed once, and the top ten hold 5.9%. The sample consisted of peripheral blood. The receptors were sampled from an older man with active or convalescent COVID-19.

The chain couples TRBV6-1 to TRBJ2-3; 11 bases line up with TRBD2. CDR3 length equals 15 residues. The ends lost 8 bases at V and 5 bases at J; junction bases unmatched: 9. Per the germline V gene, CDR1 is MNHNS and CDR2 is SASEGT. The CDR3: CASVTTSGAGDTQYF. The CDR3 DNA reads TGTGCCAGCGTTACGACTAGCGGGGCTGGAGATACGCAGTATTTT.

A single count supports this clone. J is TRBJ1-4 and V is TRBV5-1; the D gene is possibly TRBD1 (5 bases). V lost 0 bases to trimming and J lost 1 base, with 13 bases between them. This CDR3 is built from 17 residues. Germline V gene data show CDR1 as SGHRS and CDR2 as YFSETQ. CDR3 region: CASSLVAGQGTNEKLFF. CDR3 sequence (DNA): TGCGCCAGCAGCTTGGTGGCAGGGCAGGGAACTAATGAAAAACTGTTTTTT. Together with reference TRBV5-1 and TRBJ1-4, the CDR3 gives the full variable domain: KAGVTQTPRYLIKTRGQQVTLSCSPISGHRSVSWYQQTPGQGLQFLFEYFSETQRNKGNFPGRFSGRQFSNSRSEMNVSTLELGDSALYLCASSLVAGQGTNEKLFFGSGTQLSVL.